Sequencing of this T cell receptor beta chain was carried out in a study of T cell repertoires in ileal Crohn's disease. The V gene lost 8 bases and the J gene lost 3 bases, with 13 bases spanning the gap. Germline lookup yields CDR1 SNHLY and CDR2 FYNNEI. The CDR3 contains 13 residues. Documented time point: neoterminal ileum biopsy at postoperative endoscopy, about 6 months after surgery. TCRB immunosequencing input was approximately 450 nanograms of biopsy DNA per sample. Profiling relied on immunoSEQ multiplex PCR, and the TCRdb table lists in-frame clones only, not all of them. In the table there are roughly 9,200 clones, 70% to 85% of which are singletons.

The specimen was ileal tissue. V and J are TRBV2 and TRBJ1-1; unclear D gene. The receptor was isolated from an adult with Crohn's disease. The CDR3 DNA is TGTGCCAGCGGTAGAGTCCGGGACACTGAAGCTTTCTTT. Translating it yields CASGRVRDTEAFF.